A selection of T cell receptor beta chains follows, all from one sample in a study of shared clonotypes between healthy human individuals. Sequencing was performed with immunoSEQ multiplex PCR; in TCRdb, only in-frame clones are kept and a portion is missing. The sample contains approximately 2.3 million clones, over 85% of which appear only once. The sequenced sample consisted of naive CD4+ T cells from PBMCs. Every receptor here comes from a man in his late teens or twenties in good health. Some clones in this sample may be carry-over from other donors' samples. CDR3s include the opening cysteine and the closing phenylalanine or tryptophan. The D gene is left open where the match is weak. The size of a clone is reported for some rows only, either as once, few or many, or as a class for expanded clones.

size	V	J	D	CDR3	DNA
NA	TRBV4-1	TRBJ2-3	NA	CASSPRTDTDTQYF	TGCGCCAGCAGCCCACGGACAGACACAGATACGCAGTATTTT
few	TRBV30	TRBJ1-3	NA	CAWSPGNTIYF	TGTGCCTGGAGTCCAGGAAACACCATATATTTT
NA	TRBV7-9	TRBJ2-5	NA	CASRLGQETQYF	TGTGCCAGCAGGTTAGGCCAAGAGACCCAGTACTTC
NA	TRBV5-1	TRBJ2-1	NA	CASSRQEGPANSYNEQFF	TGCGCCAGCAGCCGCCAGGAGGGGCCAGCGAATTCCTACAATGAGCAGTTCTTC
NA	TRBV11-2	TRBJ2-1	NA	CASSRGTDVYNEQFF	TGTGCCAGCAGCCGCGGGACAGACGTCTACAATGAGCAGTTCTTC
NA	TRBV28	TRBJ2-3	NA	CASSIGTPNTQYF	TGTGCCAGCAGTATTGGGACTCCCAATACGCAGTATTTT
NA	TRBV23-1	TRBJ1-2	NA	CASSQLRTGMGGIYGYTF	TGCGCCAGCAGTCAATTGCGGACCGGGATGGGGGGAATCTATGGCTACACCTTC
NA	TRBV6-5	TRBJ2-7	NA	CASSSRGYEQYF	TGTGCCAGCAGCTCGCGGGGCTACGAGCAGTACTTC
NA	TRBV15	TRBJ2-3	TRBD2	CATSVRLAADTQYF	TGTGCCACCAGCGTTAGACTAGCTGCAGATACGCAGTATTTT
NA	TRBV7-2	TRBJ2-2	NA	CASSLFGGASGELFF	TGTGCCAGCAGCTTATTTGGTGGGGCCTCCGGGGAGCTGTTTTTT
NA	TRBV6-1	TRBJ1-1	NA	CASTSIFHTEAFF	TGTGCCAGCACTTCCATATTCCACACTGAAGCTTTCTTT
NA	TRBV5-6	TRBJ2-7	NA	CASSLEVSSYEQYF	TGTGCCAGCAGCTTGGAGGTCAGCTCCTACGAGCAGTACTTC
NA	TRBV5-5	TRBJ2-3	NA	CASSLRQKGTDTQYF	TGTGCCAGCAGCCTAAGACAGAAGGGGACAGATACGCAGTATTTT
NA	TRBV6-5	TRBJ2-2	NA	CASSPRVSPAGELFF	TGTGCCAGCAGTCCGCGAGTCAGCCCCGCGGGGGAGCTGTTTTTT
NA	TRBV6-5	TRBJ2-7	TRBD2	CASSRKVAGGAEQYF	TGTGCCAGCAGCCGAAAGGTAGCGGGAGGCGCCGAGCAGTACTTC
NA	TRBV15	TRBJ2-3	TRBD1	CATSRKTGADTQYF	TGTGCCACCAGCAGAAAGACAGGGGCAGATACGCAGTATTTT
NA	TRBV7-2	TRBJ1-4	NA	CASSLRVYEKLFF	TGTGCCAGCAGCTTACGGGTTTATGAAAAACTGTTTTTT
NA	TRBV5-1	TRBJ2-3	TRBD2	CASSLAGVPPDTQYF	TGCGCCAGCAGCTTAGCGGGAGTTCCCCCAGATACGCAGTATTTT
NA	TRBV28	TRBJ2-2	TRBD1	CASRLGQQTIGELFF	TGTGCCAGCAGGTTGGGACAGCAGACCATCGGGGAGCTGTTTTTT
NA	TRBV2	TRBJ1-6	TRBD1	CASSENRGGSPLHF	TGTGCCAGCAGCGAAAACAGGGGTGGGTCACCCCTCCACTTT
NA	TRBV7-3	TRBJ1-2	NA	CASSLTRGGGYTF	TGTGCCAGCAGCTTAACAAGGGGAGGGGGCTACACCTTC
few	TRBV18	TRBJ2-5	NA	CASSPGYQETQYF	TGTGCCAGCTCACCAGGGTACCAAGAGACCCAGTACTTC
NA	TRBV6-5	TRBJ2-7	NA	CASSYGRQTYEQYF	TGTGCCAGCAGTTACGGGCGGCAGACCTACGAGCAGTACTTC
NA	TRBV28	TRBJ2-7	TRBD2	CASMWGGLAGSSYEQYF	TGTGCCAGCATGTGGGGGGGACTAGCGGGTAGCTCCTACGAGCAGTACTTC
NA	TRBV28	TRBJ1-3	NA	CASSPGTFSGNTIYF	TGTGCCAGCAGTCCAGGGACCTTCTCTGGAAACACCATATATTTT
NA	TRBV19	TRBJ2-1	TRBD2	CASSHPSSGRYNEQFF	TGTGCCAGTAGTCACCCATCTAGCGGGAGGTACAATGAGCAGTTCTTC
NA	TRBV5-4	TRBJ1-3	TRBD1	CASSPEMTGSPGNTIYF	TGTGCCAGCAGCCCCGAAATGACAGGGTCTCCTGGAAACACCATATATTTT
NA	TRBV7-9	TRBJ2-2	TRBD2	CASQPTSGRSRTGELFF	TGTGCCAGCCAACCAACTAGCGGGAGGTCCCGGACCGGGGAGCTGTTTTTT
NA	TRBV5-1	TRBJ2-7	NA	CASSGGGGGREQYF	TGCGCCAGCAGCGGCGGTGGAGGGGGAAGAGAGCAGTACTTC
NA	TRBV7-9	TRBJ1-4	NA	CASSGGRVTNEKLFF	TGTGCCAGCAGCGGGGGTAGGGTGACTAATGAAAAACTGTTTTTT
NA	TRBV10-3	TRBJ2-7	NA	CAISIEGPYEAYEQYF	TGTGCCATCTCTATTGAGGGGCCTTACGAGGCCTACGAGCAGTACTTC
NA	TRBV5-1	TRBJ1-3	NA	CASSTDGSSGNTIYF	TGCGCCAGCAGCACGGACGGTAGCTCTGGAAACACCATATATTTT
NA	TRBV6-5	TRBJ1-5	NA	CASSFLGGDQPQHF	TGTGCCAGCAGTTTCCTAGGAGGGGATCAGCCCCAGCATTTT
NA	TRBV4-2	TRBJ2-7	TRBD1	CASSQESGQGIRDEQYF	TGTGCCAGCAGCCAAGAATCCGGACAGGGAATTAGGGACGAGCAGTACTTC
NA	TRBV9	TRBJ1-2	NA	CASSVASGQYGYTF	TGTGCCAGCAGCGTAGCCAGCGGCCAGTATGGCTACACCTTC
NA	TRBV5-5	TRBJ1-2	NA	CASSLPPDSTYGYTF	TGTGCCAGCAGCTTACCCCCGGACAGCACCTATGGCTACACCTTC
NA	TRBV6-5	TRBJ2-7	TRBD1	CAVGQGDYEQYF	TGTGCCGTGGGACAGGGGGACTACGAGCAGTACTTC
NA	TRBV19	TRBJ1-2	NA	CASTYRDLTRGYTF	TGTGCCAGTACCTATAGGGACTTAACTCGTGGCTACACCTTC
NA	TRBV5-1	TRBJ1-3	TRBD1	CASSPGTARSGNTIYF	TGCGCCAGCAGTCCCGGGACAGCCCGCTCTGGAAACACCATATATTTT
NA	TRBV5-6	TRBJ2-5	NA	CASSLQRGTQYF	TGTGCCAGCAGCTTGCAACGAGGGACCCAGTACTTC
NA	TRBV5-1	TRBJ1-3	NA	CASSSGDAGADTIYF	TGCGCCAGCAGCTCGGGGGACGCAGGAGCTGACACCATATATTTT
NA	TRBV2	TRBJ1-2	TRBD1	CATQRQGVPYGYTF	TGTGCCACACAGAGACAGGGCGTCCCCTATGGCTACACCTTC
NA	TRBV30	TRBJ1-4	NA	CAWSVSGAPFF	TGTGCCTGGAGTGTATCCGGGGCCCCGTTTTTT
NA	TRBV5-8	TRBJ2-7	NA	CASSLGQLPSYEQYF	TGTGCCAGCAGCCTTGGACAGCTCCCTTCCTACGAGCAGTACTTC
NA	TRBV9	TRBJ2-7	NA	CASSVGNRFYEQYF	TGTGCCAGCAGCGTAGGTAACAGGTTCTACGAGCAGTACTTC
NA	TRBV2	TRBJ2-3	TRBD2	CASTAGLSTDTQYF	TGTGCCAGCACTGCGGGACTAAGCACAGATACGCAGTATTTT
NA	TRBV5-4	TRBJ2-3	TRBD2	CASSSPAGGKTTDTQYF	TGTGCCAGCAGCTCGCCAGCGGGGGGAAAAACCACAGATACGCAGTATTTT
NA	TRBV30	TRBJ2-7	NA	CAWSVRAAGYEQYF	TGTGCCTGGAGTGTACGGGCAGCAGGCTACGAGCAGTACTTC
once	TRBV7-6	TRBJ2-1	TRBD1	CASSVGQSYNEQFF	TGTGCCAGCAGCGTGGGACAGTCATACAATGAGCAGTTCTTC
NA	TRBV30	TRBJ1-5	NA	CAWSRENYSNQPQHF	TGTGCCTGGAGTCGAGAAAATTATAGCAATCAGCCCCAGCATTTT
NA	TRBV6-5	TRBJ1-1	NA	CASSYSRWSTEAFF	TGTGCCAGCAGTTACTCGCGATGGTCGACTGAAGCTTTCTTT
NA	TRBV27	TRBJ2-1	NA	CASRERANEQFF	TGTGCCAGTCGGGAGAGGGCCAATGAGCAGTTCTTC